This T cell receptor beta chain emerged from a study of cytomegalovirus exposure and HLA in healthy donors. The repertoire was sequenced with immunoSEQ multiplex PCR; TCRdb's copy has only in-frame clones and lacks some. The sample carries about 56,000 clones, 85% to 90% recorded once. Germline CDR1 is MGHRA and CDR2 is YSYEKL. V lost 3 bases and J lost 2; bases outside the gene matches: 7. This CDR3 is 15 amino acids long. Specimen: PBMCs. The receptor was isolated from a woman younger than 35 in good health and CMV-seronegative. This rearrangement joins TRBV4-1 to TRBJ2-7; 7 bases are shared with TRBD1. The CDR3 loop reads CASSQDGTVTYEQYF. The CDR3 bases are TGCGCCAGCAGCCAGGATGGGACAGTAACCTACGAGCAGTACTTC.